The clone carrying this T cell receptor (beta chain) was seen ten or more times. Its antigen is unknown. The sample comes from a study of beta chain features in type 1 diabetes. The whole isolated RNA underwent reverse transcription, so sequencing captured expressed TCRB transcripts. Sequencing was performed with immunoSEQ multiplex PCR; in TCRdb, only in-frame clones are kept and a portion is missing. In the table there are 200,000 to 250,000 clones, roughly 11% of which are singletons. Study outcomes and limitations: Type 1 diabetes patients had VDJ junctions that carried fewer insertions and more deletions.

CDR1 SNHLY and CDR2 FYNNEI come from the germline V gene. This CDR3 contains 13 residues. V lost 4 bases and J lost 2, with 8 bases in between. This clonotype was sampled from a man between 18 and 29 years old in good health. The chain employs TRBV2 and TRBJ1-2; no reliable D call. Material for sequencing was central memory CD4+ T cells from blood. CDR3 coding DNA: TGTGCCAGCAGTGGTCAGACGAACTATGGCTACACCTTC. Its translation: CASSGQTNYGYTF.